The clone carrying this T cell receptor beta chain has a count of ten or more. This record belongs to a study of T cells after yellow fever vaccination. In germline, CDR1 is SGHTA, CDR2 FQGTGA. V shed 5 bases and J shed 4 bases, with 12 bases lying between them. This CDR3 is 13 amino acids long. For TCR, cDNA came from 5'RACE template switching, which added a universal primer site and UMIs. TCRdb re-called the 5' RACE reads with MiXCR, one entry per CDR3 protein. The data show 300,000 to 400,000 distinct CDR3 sequences, roughly 6.2% seen once. Material: PBMCs, obtained 5 days after the yellow fever booster vaccination. The sequence derives from a man aged 25-45 years who received the YFV17D yellow fever vaccine. The chain has TRBV7-3 and TRBJ2-7, with D perhaps TRBD1 (5 bases). The CDR3 sequence: CASSATGRYEQYF. The CDR3 DNA reads as TGTGCCAGCAGCGCAACAGGACGGTACGAGCAGTACTTC.